This section outlines one T cell receptor (beta chain) sequence together with its context. No antigen is known for it. The sample originates from a study of chemoradiotherapy in HPV16-positive cancers. Whole-study findings and limits: Non-HPV-specific T cells did not expand in tumors during treatment, whereas candidate HPV-specific clones and E7-related motifs did.

The CDR3 extends over 12 amino acids. The germline gives CDR1 GTSNPN, CDR2 SVGIG (reference sequence). The ends were cut back, 3 bases at V and 7 bases at J, with 9 bases in the middle. Data came from immunoSEQ multiplex PCR; TCRdb stores just in-frame clones and leaves some out. The sample lists 15,000 to 20,000 clones, around nine tenths occurring once. The chain combines TRBV30 with TRBJ2-2; no clear D gene. The material was blood, obtained from a patient who underwent chemoradiotherapy. The clonotype was recovered from a human donor with HPV-associated anogenital cancer. The CDR3 DNA reads as TGTGCCTGGAGCTGGGCGGTCGGGGAGCTGTTTTTT. Translated: CAWSWAVGELFF. The full variable domain, completed using reference TRBV30 and TRBJ2-2, is SQTIHQWPATLVQPVGSPLSLECTVEGTSNPNLYWYRQAAGRGLQLLFYSVGIGQISSEVPQNLSASRPQDRQFILSSKKLLLSDSGFYLCAWSWAVGELFFGEGSRLTVL.